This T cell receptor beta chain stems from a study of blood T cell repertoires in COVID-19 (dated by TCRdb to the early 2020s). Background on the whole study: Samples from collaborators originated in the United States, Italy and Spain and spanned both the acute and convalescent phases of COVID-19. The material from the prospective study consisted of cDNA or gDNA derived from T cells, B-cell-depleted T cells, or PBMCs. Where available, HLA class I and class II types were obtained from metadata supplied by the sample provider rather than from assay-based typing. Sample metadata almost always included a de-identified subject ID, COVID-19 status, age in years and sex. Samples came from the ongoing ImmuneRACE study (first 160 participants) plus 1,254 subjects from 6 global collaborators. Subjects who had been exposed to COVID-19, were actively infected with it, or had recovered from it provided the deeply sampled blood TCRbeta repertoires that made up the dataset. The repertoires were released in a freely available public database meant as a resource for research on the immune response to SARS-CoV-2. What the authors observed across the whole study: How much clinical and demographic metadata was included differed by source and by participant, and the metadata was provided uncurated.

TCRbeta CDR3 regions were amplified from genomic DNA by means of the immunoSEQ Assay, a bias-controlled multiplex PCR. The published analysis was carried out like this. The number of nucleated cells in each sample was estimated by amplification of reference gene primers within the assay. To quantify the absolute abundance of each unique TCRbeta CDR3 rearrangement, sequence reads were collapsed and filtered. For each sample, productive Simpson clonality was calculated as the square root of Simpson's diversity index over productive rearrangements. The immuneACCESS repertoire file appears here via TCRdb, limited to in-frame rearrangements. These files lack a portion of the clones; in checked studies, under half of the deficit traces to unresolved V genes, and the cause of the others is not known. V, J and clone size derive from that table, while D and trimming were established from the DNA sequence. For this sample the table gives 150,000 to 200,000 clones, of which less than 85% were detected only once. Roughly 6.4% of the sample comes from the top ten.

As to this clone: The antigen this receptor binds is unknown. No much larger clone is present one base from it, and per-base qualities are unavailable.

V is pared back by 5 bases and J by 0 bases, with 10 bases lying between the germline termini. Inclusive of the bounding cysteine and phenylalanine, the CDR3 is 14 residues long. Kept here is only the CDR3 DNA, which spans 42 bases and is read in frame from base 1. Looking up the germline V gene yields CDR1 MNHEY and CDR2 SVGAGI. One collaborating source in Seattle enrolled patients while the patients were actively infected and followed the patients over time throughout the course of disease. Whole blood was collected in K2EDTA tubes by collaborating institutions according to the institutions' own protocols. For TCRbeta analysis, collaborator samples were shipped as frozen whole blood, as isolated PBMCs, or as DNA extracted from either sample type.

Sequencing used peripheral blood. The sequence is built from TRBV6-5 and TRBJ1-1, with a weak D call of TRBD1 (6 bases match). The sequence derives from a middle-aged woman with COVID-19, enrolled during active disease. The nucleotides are TGTGCCAGCAGTCCTCAGGGGTTGAACACTGAAGCTTTCTTT. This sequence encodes CASSPQGLNTEAFF.